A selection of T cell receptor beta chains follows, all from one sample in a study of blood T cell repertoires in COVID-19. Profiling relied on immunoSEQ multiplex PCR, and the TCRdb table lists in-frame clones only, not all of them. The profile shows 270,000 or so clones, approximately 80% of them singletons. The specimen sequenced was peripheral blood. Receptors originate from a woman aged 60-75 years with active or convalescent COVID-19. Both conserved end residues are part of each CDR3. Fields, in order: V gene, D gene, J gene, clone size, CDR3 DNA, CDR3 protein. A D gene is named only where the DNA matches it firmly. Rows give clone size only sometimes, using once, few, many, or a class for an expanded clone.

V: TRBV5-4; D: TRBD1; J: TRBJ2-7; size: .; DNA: TGTGCCAGCAGTCGGACAGGGGACTACGAGCAGTACTTC; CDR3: CASSRTGDYEQYF
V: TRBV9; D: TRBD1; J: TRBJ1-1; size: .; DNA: TGTGCCAGCAGCGCTCAACGACCGGGACAGAGAACTGAAGCTTTCTTT; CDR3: CASSAQRPGQRTEAFF
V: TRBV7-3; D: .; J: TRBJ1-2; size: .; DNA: TGTGCCAGCAGCTTAAATGGGGGCGTCGGCTATGGCTACACCTTC; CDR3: CASSLNGGVGYGYTF
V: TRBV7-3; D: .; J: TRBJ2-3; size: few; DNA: TGTGCCAGCAGCTTAGCGGGGTGGAGAACAGATACGCAGTATTTT; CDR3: CASSLAGWRTDTQYF
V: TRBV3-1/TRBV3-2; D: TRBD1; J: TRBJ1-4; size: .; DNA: TGTGCCAGCAGCCAGTTGGACAGGCTTAATGAAAAACTGTTTTTT; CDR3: CASSQLDRLNEKLFF
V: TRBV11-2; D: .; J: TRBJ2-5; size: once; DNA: TGTGCCAGCAGGAACTACCGGCAAGAGACCCAGTACTTC; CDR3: CASRNYRQETQYF
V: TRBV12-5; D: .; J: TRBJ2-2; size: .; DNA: TGTGCTAGTGGTTCCTCGGACAGTAGGTACACCGGGGAGCTGTTTTTT; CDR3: CASGSSDSRYTGELFF
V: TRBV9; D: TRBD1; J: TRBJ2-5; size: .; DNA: TGTGCCAGCAGCGCCGGACAGGGGACAGAGACCCAGTACTTC; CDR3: CASSAGQGTETQYF
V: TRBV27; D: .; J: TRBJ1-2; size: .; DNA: TGTGCCAGCAGACCACAGGGTCCTAACTATGGCTACACCTTC; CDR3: CASRPQGPNYGYTF
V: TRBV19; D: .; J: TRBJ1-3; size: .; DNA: TGTGCCAGTAGTATGAGCACAGGGTTCGGAAACACCATATATTTT; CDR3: CASSMSTGFGNTIYF
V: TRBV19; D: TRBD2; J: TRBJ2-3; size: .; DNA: TGTGCCAGTAGTATAGATGGGCTAGCGGGGGGGCCCACAGATACGCAGTATTTT; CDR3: CASSIDGLAGGPTDTQYF
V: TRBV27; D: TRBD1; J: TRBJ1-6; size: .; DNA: TGTGCCAGCAGTTTCGGTGGACAGGGGAATTCACCCCTCCACTTT; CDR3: CASSFGGQGNSPLHF
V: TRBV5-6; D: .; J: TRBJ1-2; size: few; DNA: TGTGCCAGCAGCTTGTGGGAGGGGACCTATGGCTACACCTTC; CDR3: CASSLWEGTYGYTF
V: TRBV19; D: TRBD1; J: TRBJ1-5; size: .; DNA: TGTGCCAGTAAGGGACAGGGCGTATACTATAGCAATCAGCCCCAGCATTTT; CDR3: CASKGQGVYYSNQPQHF
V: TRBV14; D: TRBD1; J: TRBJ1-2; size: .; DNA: TGTGCCAGCAGACCGACAGGGAACTATGGCTACACCTTC; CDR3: CASRPTGNYGYTF
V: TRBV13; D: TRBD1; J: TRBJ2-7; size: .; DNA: TGTGCCAGCAGCTTAGGGTCGGACAGGGGGCCCTACGAGCAGTACTTC; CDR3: CASSLGSDRGPYEQYF
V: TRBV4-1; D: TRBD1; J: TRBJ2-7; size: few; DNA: TGCGCCAGCAGCCAAGGGGACAGCATTTTCTCCTACGAGCAGTACTTC; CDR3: CASSQGDSIFSYEQYF
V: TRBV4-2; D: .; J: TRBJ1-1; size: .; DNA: TGTGCCAGCAGCCAAGATCCTCGGAGTCTGAACACTGAAGCTTTCTTT; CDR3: CASSQDPRSLNTEAFF
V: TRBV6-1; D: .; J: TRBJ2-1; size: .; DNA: TGTGCCAGCAGTCCAGGACAGCCCTCACCGGGCGAGCAGTTCTTC; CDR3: CASSPGQPSPGEQFF
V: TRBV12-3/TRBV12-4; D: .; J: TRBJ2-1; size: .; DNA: TGTGCCAGCAGCCCGAGTGCCGGGGATGAGCAGTTCTTC; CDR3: CASSPSAGDEQFF
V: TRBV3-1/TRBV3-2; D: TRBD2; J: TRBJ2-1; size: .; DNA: TGTGCCAGCAGCCAAGGGCTAGCGGGGGGCCCTCTGTTCTTC; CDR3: CASSQGLAGGPLFF
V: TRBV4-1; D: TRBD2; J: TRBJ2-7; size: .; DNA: TGCGCCAGCAGCCAAGATGAGAGCGGGGGGGCCTACGAGCAGTACTTC; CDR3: CASSQDESGGAYEQYF
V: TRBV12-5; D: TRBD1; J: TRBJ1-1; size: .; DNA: TGTGCCAGTGGTTTCAGTTACAGGGGTGACACTGAAGCTTTCTTT; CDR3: CASGFSYRGDTEAFF
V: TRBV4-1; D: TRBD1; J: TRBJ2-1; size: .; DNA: TGCGCCAGCAGTGACAGGGGACATTACAATGAGCAGTTCTTC; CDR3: CASSDRGHYNEQFF
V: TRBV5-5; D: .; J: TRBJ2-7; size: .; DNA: TGTGCCAGCAGCTTGACAGGATCTAGCTCCTACGAGCAGTACTTC; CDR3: CASSLTGSSSYEQYF
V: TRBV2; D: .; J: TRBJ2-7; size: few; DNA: TGTGCCAGTGGTGTGGGGGCGCTCACTCTCGAGCAGTACTTC; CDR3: CASGVGALTLEQYF